Listed here are 7 T cell receptor beta chains from one sample, sequenced in a study of beta chain features in type 1 diabetes. Study outcomes and limitations: Moderate but significant shortening of TCRB CDR3s was recorded in all four CD4+ subsets from Type 1 diabetes patients.

Every isolated RNA sample was fully reverse transcribed, so sequencing captured expressed TCRB transcripts. TCRdb's table, derived via immunoSEQ multiplex PCR, lists solely in-frame clones and lacks some. The sample lists 40,000 or so clones; about 66% were seen once. For these receptors, no antigen is known. The sequenced sample was Tregs from blood. The receptors shown here come from a woman aged 18-35 years with type 1 diabetes.

The rearrangement links TRBV7-9 to TRBJ2-3; 8 bases fit TRBD2. J gave up 6 bases and V 3 bases, and 8 bases lay outside the gene matches. This CDR3 comprises 15 residues. The germline gives CDR1 SEHNR, CDR2 FQNEAQ (reference sequence). CDR3 nucleotides: TGTGCCAGCAGCTTTCGCCGGGGGGGCCGTGATACGCAGTATTTT. Protein: CASSFRRGGRDTQYF.

The chain couples TRBV28 to TRBJ1-5; TRBD1 matches at 7 bases. The CDR3 totals 13 residues. Germline V gene data show CDR1 as MDHEN and CDR2 as SYDVKM. The J segment lost 5 bases and the V segment lost 9 bases, leaving 7 bases of the junction unmatched. CDR3 sequence reads: CASRRDSYQPQHF. The DNA of the CDR3 is TGTGCCAGTCGGAGGGACAGCTATCAGCCCCAGCATTTT.

V is TRBV30 and J is TRBJ2-3; perhaps TRBD1 as D (5 bases). Germline CDR1 and CDR2: GTSNPN and SVGIG (reference sequence). The V end lost 1 base, the J end lost 3 bases, and 11 bases lay between the germline ends. The CDR3 covers 14 residues. Here the CDR3 reads CAWSGGGRTDTQYF. The CDR3 DNA sequence: TGTGCCTGGAGTGGGGGCGGTAGGACAGATACGCAGTATTTT. The whole variable domain, filled in from reference TRBV30 and TRBJ2-3, reads SQTIHQWPATLVQPVGSPLSLECTVEGTSNPNLYWYRQAAGRGLQLLFYSVGIGQISSEVPQNLSASRPQDRQFILSSKKLLLSDSGFYLCAWSGGGRTDTQYFGPGTRLTVL.

The chain employs TRBV4-1 and TRBJ2-7; D gene ambiguous. CDR3 length equals 15 residues. V lost 1 base and J lost 0, with 10 bases in between. CDR1 and CDR2 from the germline V gene are MGHRA and YSYEKL. The CDR3 sequence is CASSQASFSSYEQYF. The DNA for the CDR3 is TGCGCCAGCAGCCAAGCCTCCTTTAGCTCCTACGAGCAGTACTTC.

V usage is TRBV7-9 and J usage is TRBJ2-7, with 12 bases lining up with TRBD1. The germline CDR1 and CDR2 sequences are SEHNR and FQNEAQ (reference sequence). This CDR3 spans 15 amino acids. The ends lost 4 bases at V and 5 bases at J; junction bases unmatched: 6. CDR3 nucleotides: TGTGCCAGCAGCTCTGGGACAGGGGGCAGGGACGAGCAGTACTTC. Translated: CASSSGTGGRDEQYF.

This rearrangement joins TRBV11-3 to TRBJ1-1, with D perhaps matching TRBD1 (5 bases). Trimming shortened V by 6 bases and J by 1 base, and 15 bases separated the two germline ends. Germline V CDR1 and CDR2: SGHNT, YENEEA. The CDR3 loop spans 15 amino acids. CDR3 nucleotide sequence: TGTGCCAGCAGTCAATGGGGGAGGGGGAACACTGAAGCTTTCTTT. It specifies CASSQWGRGNTEAFF.

The chain couples TRBV5-1 to TRBJ1-1, with D tentatively TRBD1 (6 bases). The length of the CDR3 is 14 residues. Between the trimmed V and J ends, which lost 0 bases and 1 base, there was a span of 7 bases. CDR1 and CDR2 (germline): SGHRS, YFSETQ. The CDR3 sequence is CASSLGGRNTEAFF. The CDR3 region has the DNA TGCGCCAGCAGCTTGGGGGGGCGGAACACTGAAGCTTTCTTT.